These 2 T cell receptor beta chains were sequenced from one sample in a study of cytomegalovirus exposure and HLA in healthy donors. PCR employed 60 Vbeta and 13 Jbeta primers. Clones were sequenced by immunoSEQ multiplex PCR, and TCRdb holds only the in-frame ones, with some missing. The table has about 110,000 clones, around three quarters seen once. Sample: PBMCs. The receptors come from a young man in good health and CMV-seronegative.

The J gene is TRBJ2-1, the V gene TRBV7-3, with D perhaps matching TRBD2 (6 bases). This CDR3 is 14 amino acids long. Trimming removed 1 base from V and 5 bases from J, with 9 bases in between. Germline CDR1 is SGHTA and CDR2 is FQGTGA. DNA for the CDR3: TGTGCCAGCAGCTTAAATCGGGAGCACAATGAGCAGTTCTTC. Residues: CASSLNREHNEQFF.

The V call is TRBV4-1, the J call TRBJ2-5; 12 bases line up with TRBD1. V shed 0 bases and J 2 bases; nucleotides not matched to a gene: 16. CDR1 and CDR2 (germline): MGHRA, YSYEKL. The CDR3 consists of 21 residues. The chain's CDR3 is CASSQDLGIVGTGGVQETQYF. In DNA form, the CDR3 reads TGCGCCAGCAGCCAAGATCTTGGGATAGTCGGGACAGGGGGCGTACAAGAGACCCAGTACTTC.